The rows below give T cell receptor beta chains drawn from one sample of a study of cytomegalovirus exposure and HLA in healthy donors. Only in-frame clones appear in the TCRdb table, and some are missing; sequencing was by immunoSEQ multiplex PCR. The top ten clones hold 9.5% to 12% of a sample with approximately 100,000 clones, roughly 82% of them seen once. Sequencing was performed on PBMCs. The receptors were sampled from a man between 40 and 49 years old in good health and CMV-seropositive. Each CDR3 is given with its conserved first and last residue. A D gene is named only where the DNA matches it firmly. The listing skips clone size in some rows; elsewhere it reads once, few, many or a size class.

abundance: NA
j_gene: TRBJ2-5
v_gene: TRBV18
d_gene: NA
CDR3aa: CASSNQGFSETQYF
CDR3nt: TGTGCCAGCTCAAACCAGGGTTTTTCAGAGACCCAGTACTTC

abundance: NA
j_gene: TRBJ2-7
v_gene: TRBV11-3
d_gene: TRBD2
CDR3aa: CASSLSGGNYEQYF
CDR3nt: TGTGCCAGCAGCTTAAGCGGGGGGAACTACGAGCAGTACTTC

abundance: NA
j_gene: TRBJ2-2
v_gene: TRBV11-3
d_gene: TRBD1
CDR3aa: CASSRMIGTDNTGELFF
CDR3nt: TGTGCCAGCAGCCGAATGATCGGGACAGACAACACCGGGGAGCTGTTTTTT

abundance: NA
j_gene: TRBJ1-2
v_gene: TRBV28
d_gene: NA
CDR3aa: CASIHTGTSGPHSYGYTF
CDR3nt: TGTGCCAGCATCCATACCGGGACATCGGGGCCCCATAGCTATGGCTACACCTTT

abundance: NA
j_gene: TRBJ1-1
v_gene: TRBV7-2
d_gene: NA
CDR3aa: CASSFLRAGGTEAFF
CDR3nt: TGTGCCAGCAGCTTTCTGAGGGCGGGTGGGACTGAAGCTTTCTTT

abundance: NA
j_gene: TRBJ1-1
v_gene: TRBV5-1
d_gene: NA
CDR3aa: CASRTTDMNTEAFF
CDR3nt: TGCGCCAGCAGAACGACAGACATGAACACTGAAGCTTTCTTT

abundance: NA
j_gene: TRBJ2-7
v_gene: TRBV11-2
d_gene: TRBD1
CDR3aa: CASSIPGTGLHEQYF
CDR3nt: TGTGCCAGCAGCATACCCGGGACAGGGCTACATGAGCAGTACTTC

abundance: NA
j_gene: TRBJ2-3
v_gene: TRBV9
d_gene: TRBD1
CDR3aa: CASSLGQGARGTQYF
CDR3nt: TGTGCCAGCAGCCTGGGACAGGGGGCTAGGGGAACGCAGTATTTT

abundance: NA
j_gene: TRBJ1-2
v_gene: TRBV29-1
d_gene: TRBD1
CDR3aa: CSVEGTGDGYTF
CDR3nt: TGCAGCGTTGAAGGGACAGGGGATGGCTACACCTTC

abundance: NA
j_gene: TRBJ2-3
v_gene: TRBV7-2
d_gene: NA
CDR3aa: CASSLVYRNTDTQYF
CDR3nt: TGTGCCAGCAGCTTAGTTTACAGAAACACAGATACGCAGTATTTT

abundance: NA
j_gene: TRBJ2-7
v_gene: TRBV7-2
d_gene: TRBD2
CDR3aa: CASSTGLAGGREQYF
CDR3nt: TGTGCCAGCAGCACGGGACTAGCGGGGGGGAGGGAGCAGTACTTC

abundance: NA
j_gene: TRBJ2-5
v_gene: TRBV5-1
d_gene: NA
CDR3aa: CASSLGGRETQYF
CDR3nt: TGCGCCAGCAGCTTGGGGGGCAGAGAGACCCAGTACTTC

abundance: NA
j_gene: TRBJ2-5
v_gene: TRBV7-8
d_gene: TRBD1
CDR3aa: CASSLDRAGETQYF
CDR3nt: TGTGCCAGCAGCTTGGACAGGGCCGGGGAGACCCAGTACTTC

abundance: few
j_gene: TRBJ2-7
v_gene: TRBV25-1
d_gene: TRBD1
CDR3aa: CASSLTGGEQYF
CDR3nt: TGTGCCAGCAGTTTGACAGGGGGCGAGCAGTACTTC

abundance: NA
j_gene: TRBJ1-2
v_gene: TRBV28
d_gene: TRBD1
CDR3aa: CASRGGSAGGSVYGYTF
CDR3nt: TGTGCCAGCAGGGGGGGATCGGCAGGGGGCTCGGTCTATGGCTACACCTTC

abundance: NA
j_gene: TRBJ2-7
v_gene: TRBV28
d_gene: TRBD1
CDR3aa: CASSYDRGSYEQYF
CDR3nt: TGTGCCAGCAGCTACGACAGGGGCTCCTACGAGCAGTACTTC

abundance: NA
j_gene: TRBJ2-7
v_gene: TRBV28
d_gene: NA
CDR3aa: CASSSPTASSYEQYF
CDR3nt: TGTGCCAGCAGTTCCCCGACAGCCAGCTCCTACGAGCAGTACTTC

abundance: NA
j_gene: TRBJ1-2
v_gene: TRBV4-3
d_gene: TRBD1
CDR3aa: CASSQSRDRHYTF
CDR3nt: TGCGCCAGCAGCCAATCCCGGGACAGGCACTACACCTTC

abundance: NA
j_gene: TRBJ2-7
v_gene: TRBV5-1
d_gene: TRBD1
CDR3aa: CASKKQGGYEQYF
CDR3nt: TGCGCCAGCAAAAAACAGGGGGGTTACGAGCAGTACTTC

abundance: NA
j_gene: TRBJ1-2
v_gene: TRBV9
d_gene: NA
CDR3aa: CASSGARERESNYGYTF
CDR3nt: TGTGCCAGCAGCGGAGCTCGGGAACGGGAAAGTAACTATGGCTACACCTTC

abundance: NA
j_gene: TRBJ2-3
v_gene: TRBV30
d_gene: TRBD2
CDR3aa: CAWTKGRGSTDTQYF
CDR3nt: TGTGCCTGGACAAAGGGGAGGGGTAGCACAGATACGCAGTATTTT

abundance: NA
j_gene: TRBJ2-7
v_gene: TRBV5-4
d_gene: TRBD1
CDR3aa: CASNGDRGFPEQYF
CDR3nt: TGTGCCAGCAACGGGGACAGGGGTTTCCCCGAGCAGTACTTC

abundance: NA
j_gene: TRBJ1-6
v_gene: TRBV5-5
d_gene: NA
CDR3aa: CASSNNRERSYNSPLHF
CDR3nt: TGTGCCAGCAGCAACAACAGGGAGAGGTCCTATAATTCACCCCTCCACTTT

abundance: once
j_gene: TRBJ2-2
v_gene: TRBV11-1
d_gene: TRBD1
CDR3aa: CASKDRGRGPGELFF
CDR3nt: TGTGCCAGCAAAGACAGGGGGCGAGGTCCCGGGGAGCTGTTTTTT

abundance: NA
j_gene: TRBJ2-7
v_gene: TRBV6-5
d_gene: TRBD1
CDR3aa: CASSKQGSLYEQYF
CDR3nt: TGTGCCAGCAGTAAACAGGGGAGTCTGTACGAGCAGTACTTC

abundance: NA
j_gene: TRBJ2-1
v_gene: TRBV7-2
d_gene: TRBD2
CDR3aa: CASSRGLAGGEQFF
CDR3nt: TGTGCCAGCAGCCGAGGACTAGCGGGGGGGGAGCAGTTCTTC

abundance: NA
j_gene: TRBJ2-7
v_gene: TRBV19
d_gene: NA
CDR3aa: CASSIQGVGSSYEQYF
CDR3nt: TGTGCCAGTAGTATTCAGGGGGTCGGGAGCTCCTACGAGCAGTACTTC

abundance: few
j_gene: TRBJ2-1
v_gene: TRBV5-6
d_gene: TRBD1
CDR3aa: CASSFYRGSYNEQFF
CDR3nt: TGTGCCAGCAGCTTTTACAGGGGCTCCTACAATGAGCAGTTCTTC

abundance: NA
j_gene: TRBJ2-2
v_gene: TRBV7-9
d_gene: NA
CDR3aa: CASSWGRGTGELFF
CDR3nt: TGTGCCAGCAGCTGGGGCCGGGGGACCGGGGAGCTGTTTTTT

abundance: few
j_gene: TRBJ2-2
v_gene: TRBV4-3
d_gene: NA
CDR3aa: CASSQGWLGGDTGELFF
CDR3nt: TGCGCCAGCAGCCAAGGATGGCTAGGGGGAGACACCGGGGAGCTGTTTTTT

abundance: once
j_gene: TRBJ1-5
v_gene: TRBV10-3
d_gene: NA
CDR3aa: CAVAMRENQPQHF
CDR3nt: TGTGCCGTTGCCATGAGGGAAAATCAGCCCCAGCATTTT

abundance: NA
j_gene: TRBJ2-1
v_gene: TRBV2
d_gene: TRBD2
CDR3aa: CASSTGTTYNEQFF
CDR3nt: TGTGCCAGCAGTACCGGGACTACCTACAATGAGCAGTTCTTC

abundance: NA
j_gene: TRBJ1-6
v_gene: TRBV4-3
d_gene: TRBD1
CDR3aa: CASSLSPWDRWVRDSPLHF
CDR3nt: TGCGCCAGCAGCCTGTCACCTTGGGACAGATGGGTTAGGGATTCACCCCTCCACTTT

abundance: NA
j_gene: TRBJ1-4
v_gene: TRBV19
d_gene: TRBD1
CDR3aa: CASRPGTGGVREKLFF
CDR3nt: TGTGCCAGTAGACCCGGGACAGGGGGCGTTCGCGAAAAACTGTTTTTT

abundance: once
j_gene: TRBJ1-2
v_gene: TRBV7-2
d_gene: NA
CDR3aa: CASSLGGSSYGYTF
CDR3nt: TGTGCCAGCAGCTTGGGGGGAAGCTCCTATGGCTACACCTTC

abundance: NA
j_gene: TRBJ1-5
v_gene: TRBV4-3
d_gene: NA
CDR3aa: CASSQEYVQFFNQPQHF
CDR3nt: TGCGCCAGCAGCCAAGAATATGTTCAGTTCTTCAATCAGCCCCAGCATTTT

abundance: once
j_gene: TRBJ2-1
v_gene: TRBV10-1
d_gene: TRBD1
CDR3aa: CASSEGTGDYNEQFF
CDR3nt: TGCGCCAGCAGTGAAGGGACAGGGGACTACAATGAGCAGTTCTTC

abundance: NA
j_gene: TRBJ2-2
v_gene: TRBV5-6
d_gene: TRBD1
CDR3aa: CASSPDGTGVGHRGAVF
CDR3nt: TGTGCCAGCAGCCCGGATGGGACAGGGGTCGGGCACCGGGGAGCTGTTTTT

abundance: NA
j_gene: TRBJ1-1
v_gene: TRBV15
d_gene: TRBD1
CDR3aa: CATSRVNRGDTEAFF
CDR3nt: TGTGCCACCAGCAGAGTGAACAGGGGTGACACTGAAGCTTTCTTT

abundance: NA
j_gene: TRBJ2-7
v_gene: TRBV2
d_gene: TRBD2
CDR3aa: CASSAGTSGAYERYF
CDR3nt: TGTGCCAGCAGTGCCGGGACTAGCGGAGCCTACGAGCGGTACTTC

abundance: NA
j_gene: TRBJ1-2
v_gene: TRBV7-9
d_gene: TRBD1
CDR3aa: CASSLGRDRGGYTF
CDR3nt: TGTGCCAGCAGCTTAGGGCGGGACAGGGGCGGCTACACCTTC

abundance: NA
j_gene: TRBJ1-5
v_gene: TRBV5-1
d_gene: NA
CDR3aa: CASSLTWGQPQHF
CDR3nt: TGCGCCAGCAGCCTGACTTGGGGCCAGCCCCAGCATTTT

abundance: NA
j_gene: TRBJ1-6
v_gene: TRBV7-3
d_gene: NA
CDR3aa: CASAISGEYNSPLHF
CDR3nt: TGTGCCAGCGCGATTTCAGGGGAATACAATTCACCCCTCCACTTT

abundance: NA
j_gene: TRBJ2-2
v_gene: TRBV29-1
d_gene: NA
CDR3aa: CSVSEALELFF
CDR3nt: TGCAGCGTTAGTGAAGCCCTGGAGCTGTTTTTT